This T cell receptor (beta chain) was found in a study of radiation and T cells in renal cell carcinoma. CDR1 is MNHEY and CDR2 is SVGAGI in the germline V gene. Unmatched junction bases numbered 1, after V lost 5 bases and J lost 4 bases. CDR3 length: 13 amino acids. Time point reported: blood 2 weeks post-SBRT. The sample's treatment: 15 Gy SBRT to primary tumor, nephrectomy 4 weeks later. Serial blood draws occurred at baseline and 2 and 4 weeks post-SBRT. The method was immunoSEQ multiplex PCR; TCRdb's version includes in-frame clones alone and lacks a portion of them. Seen here are about 130,000 clones, around nine tenths observed once, and the top ten hold 5% to 6%.

V gene TRBV6-5 combines with J gene TRBJ2-5; 10 bases map to TRBD1. Sequencing used blood, obtained from a patient whose treatment included radiotherapy and nephrectomy. The receptor's source is a woman in her seventies with renal cell carcinoma. This CDR3 reads CASSRTGGETQYF. CDR3 DNA: TGTGCCAGCAGTCGGACAGGGGGAGAGACCCAGTACTTC.